A selection of T cell receptor beta chains follows, all from one sample in a study of blood T cell repertoires in COVID-19. The repertoire was sequenced with immunoSEQ multiplex PCR; TCRdb's copy has only in-frame clones and lacks some. Of roughly 240,000 clones listed, 86% are singletons. The sequenced sample consisted of peripheral blood. Every receptor here comes from a young man with active or convalescent COVID-19. Each CDR3 is given with its conserved first and last residue.

v_gene	CDR3aa
TRBV11-2	CASSPSSRGNEQFF
TRBV25-1	CASSGGPADTQYF
TRBV2	CASSEYRDRGLGYTF
TRBV15	CATSTRQGPYNEQFF
TRBV7-2	CASSQTGGANYGYTF
TRBV5-4	CASSLTGGETPLHF
TRBV14	CASILRRESMNTEAFF
TRBV10-3	CAISEYTGVGETQYF
TRBV12-3/TRBV12-4	CAMGPGQLYEQYF
TRBV28	CASSLGQSYGYTF
TRBV28	CASSQDKAIDEQYF
TRBV12-3/TRBV12-4	CASRYGSYNEQFF
TRBV9	CASSVAGGQETQYF
TRBV7-9	CASRQTGEAFF
TRBV6-2/TRBV6-3	CASSYGATYGYTF
TRBV7-3	CASSSQGYEQFF
TRBV2	CASSDVTGNSYEQYF
TRBV19	CASSGSLAVDNEQFF
TRBV25-1	CASSALGRNEKLFF
TRBV28	CASREQGLHNEQFF
TRBV24-1	CATSESSLARETQYF
TRBV20-1	CRPGGNYGYTF
TRBV5-4	CASSFSQGNSYGYTF
TRBV5-5	CASSLGGLAYEQYF
TRBV27	CVSSALGQSYEQYF
TRBV7-2	CASSLGTPRTDTQYF
TRBV3-1/TRBV3-2	CASSQEDRRAEAFF
TRBV7-2	CASSLDPRTEAFF
TRBV11-1	CASSSQGQGDEQFF
TRBV6-6	CASSLHPRNSPLHF
TRBV2	CANGGQGDGYTF
TRBV27	CASSLAEGASYEQYF
TRBV21-1	CASSDRDGYTF
TRBV6-6	CASSDRVFYEQYF
TRBV9	CASSARPTGEQYF
TRBV10-3	CAISESKGGYGYTF